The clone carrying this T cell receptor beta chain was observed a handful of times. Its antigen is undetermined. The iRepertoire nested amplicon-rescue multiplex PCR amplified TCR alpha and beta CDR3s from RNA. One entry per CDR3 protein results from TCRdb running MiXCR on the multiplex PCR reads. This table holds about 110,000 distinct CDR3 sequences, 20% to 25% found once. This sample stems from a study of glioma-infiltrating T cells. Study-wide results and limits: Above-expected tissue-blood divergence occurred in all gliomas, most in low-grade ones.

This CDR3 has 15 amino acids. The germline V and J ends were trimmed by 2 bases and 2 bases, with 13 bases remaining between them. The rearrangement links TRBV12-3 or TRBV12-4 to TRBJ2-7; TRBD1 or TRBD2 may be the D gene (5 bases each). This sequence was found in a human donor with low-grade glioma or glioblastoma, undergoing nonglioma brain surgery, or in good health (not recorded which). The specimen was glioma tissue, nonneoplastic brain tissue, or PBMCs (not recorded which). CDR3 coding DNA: TGTGCCAGCAGTTTATGGACTCAGGGCACCTACGAGCAGTACTTC. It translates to CASSLWTQGTYEQYF.